The rows below give T cell receptor beta chains drawn from one sample of a study of shared clonotypes between healthy human individuals. Here immunoSEQ multiplex PCR was the method, and the copy in TCRdb shows in-frame clones only, minus some. The sample records about 710,000 clones, 55% to 75% being singletons. Sequenced material: memory CD4+ T cells sorted from blood. These receptors all come from a woman in her twenties or thirties in good health. CDR3s include the opening cysteine and the closing phenylalanine or tryptophan. D genes are given only for firm matches. Size values are once, few and many counts, or a class for expanded clones, and some rows have none.

J gene,V gene,clone size,D gene,CDR3 DNA,CDR3 protein
TRBJ2-5,TRBV5-5,.,TRBD2,TGTGCCAGCAGCTTGCAGACTAGCGGGAATACGGAGACCCAGTACTTC,CASSLQTSGNTETQYF
TRBJ1-3,TRBV2,.,TRBD1,TGTGCCGGCCAACAGGGGACTGGAAACACCATATATTTT,CAGQQGTGNTIYF
TRBJ2-7,TRBV6-1,.,.,TGTGCCAGCAGTGCGGCCTCCCCCTACGAGCAGTACTTC,CASSAASPYEQYF
TRBJ2-7,TRBV30,.,.,TGTGCCTGGAGTTCCACTTGGAACAGCCACGAGCAGTACTTC,CAWSSTWNSHEQYF
TRBJ2-7,TRBV6-6,.,.,TGTGCCAGCAGTACCGGGACTTTATTCTACGAGCAGTACTTC,CASSTGTLFYEQYF
TRBJ2-2,TRBV5-1,few,TRBD1,TGCGCCAGCAGCGAAAAGCCACCGGGACAGGGGGCAGGGACCGGGGAGCTGTTTTTT,CASSEKPPGQGAGTGELFF
TRBJ2-1,TRBV10-2,.,TRBD2,TGCGCCAGCAGTGAGGGGCTAGCGGGAAGGGTCTATGAGCAGTTCTTC,CASSEGLAGRVYEQFF
TRBJ2-6,TRBV5-1,.,.,TGCGCCAGCAGCCCGGGGACTGCTTCTGGGGCCAACGTCCTGACTTTC,CASSPGTASGANVLTF
TRBJ2-2,TRBV18,.,.,TGTGCCAGCTCACCAAGTACCGGGGAGCTGTTTTTT,CASSPSTGELFF
TRBJ2-7,TRBV28,.,TRBD1,TGTGCCAGCAGTTTAGTAGCAGGGGGCCCCTACGAGCAGTACTTC,CASSLVAGGPYEQYF
TRBJ1-2,TRBV7-6,few,.,TGTGCCAGCAGCGCCGGGCTCGGGGGCTATGGCTACACCTTC,CASSAGLGGYGYTF
TRBJ1-2,TRBV5-1,.,TRBD1,TGCGCCAGCAGCTTTTACAGGGGGCAGGGCTACACCTTC,CASSFYRGQGYTF
TRBJ1-5,TRBV11-2,.,TRBD1,TGTGCCAGCAGCTTCCTGCCGGGACAGGGGGCCAATCAGCCCCAGCATTTT,CASSFLPGQGANQPQHF
TRBJ2-2,TRBV14,once,.,TGTGCCAGCAGCCACCTAAGTTCGGGGGAGCTGTTTTTT,CASSHLSSGELFF
TRBJ1-1,TRBV6-5,.,.,TGTGCCAGCAGTTACTCGATCGGACAGAACACTGAAGCTTTCTTT,CASSYSIGQNTEAFF
TRBJ2-5,TRBV7-7,.,TRBD2,TGTGCCAGCAGCTTGGGTCTAGCGGGAGTGGGGGAGACCCAGTACTTC,CASSLGLAGVGETQYF
TRBJ2-2,TRBV19,.,.,TGTGCCAGTAGTATAGGGGGGGCGGCGAACACCGGGGAGCTGTTTTTT,CASSIGGAANTGELFF
TRBJ2-7,TRBV28,once,TRBD1,TGTGCCAGCAGGCCTCAGGGGGCTTCCTACGAGCAGTACTTC,CASRPQGASYEQYF
TRBJ1-5,TRBV7-8,.,.,TGTGCCAGCAGCTTAGACTCGTTGGGCGGGGGCAATCAGCCCCAGCATTTT,CASSLDSLGGGNQPQHF
TRBJ1-1,TRBV19,.,.,TGTGCCAGTACCTTCATTGGAGGGACTGAAGCTTTCTTT,CASTFIGGTEAFF
TRBJ2-2,TRBV27,.,TRBD1,TGTGCCAGCAGACGACAGGGTGCCGGGGAGCTGTTTTTT,CASRRQGAGELFF
TRBJ2-7,TRBV6-1,.,.,TGTGCCAGCAGTGAACGGCACGAGCAGTACTTC,CASSERHEQYF
TRBJ1-3,TRBV19,.,.,TGTGCCAGTAGTATCACCTCTGGAAACACCATATATTTT,CASSITSGNTIYF
TRBJ2-4,TRBV27,.,TRBD2,TGTGCCAGCAGTTTACGTGTGAGCGGGGCCCTCCTAGCCAAAAACATTCAGTACTTC,CASSLRVSGALLAKNIQYF
TRBJ2-3,TRBV9,.,.,TGTGCCAGCAGCGTAGCCGCAGATACGCAGTATTTT,CASSVAADTQYF
TRBJ2-1,TRBV28,.,.,TGTGCCAGCAGTGACCCCGGGCCTAGCCGCTACAATGAGCAGTTCTTC,CASSDPGPSRYNEQFF
TRBJ2-1,TRBV9,once,TRBD2,TGTGCCAGCAGCGTAGGTAAGGGACTAGCGGGAGATAATGAGCAGTTCTTC,CASSVGKGLAGDNEQFF
TRBJ1-2,TRBV5-1,few,TRBD1,TGCGCCAGCAGCCTGGGACAGGGAATAGGCTATGGCTACACCTTC,CASSLGQGIGYGYTF
TRBJ2-3,TRBV7-6,.,.,TGTGCCAGCAGCTTCCAGCGGTCCACAGATACGCAGTATTTT,CASSFQRSTDTQYF
TRBJ1-5,TRBV7-2,.,.,TGTGCCAGCAGCTTAGACAGGCAGCAGCCCCAGCATTTT,CASSLDRQQPQHF
TRBJ2-7,TRBV7-9,once,.,TGTGCCAGCAGCTTTCCCCCAAGGCCCCCCTACGAGCAGTACTTC,CASSFPPRPPYEQYF
TRBJ2-3,TRBV11-3,.,.,TGTGCCAGCAGCCAGAGCGGATACCAAGATACGCAGTATTTT,CASSQSGYQDTQYF
TRBJ2-7,TRBV10-3,.,.,TGTGCCAGCGGACAGTCTGAATTGGGCGAGCAGTACTTC,CASGQSELGEQYF
TRBJ2-3,TRBV28,.,.,TGTGCCAGCAGTTTCCAAACAGATACGCAGTATTTT,CASSFQTDTQYF
TRBJ2-7,TRBV6-1,.,.,TGTGCCAGCAGTGGGTATCCGGTGGGGGGCTACGAGCAGTACTTC,CASSGYPVGGYEQYF
TRBJ2-7,TRBV7-9,.,.,TGTGCCAGCAGCTTAGCTCGCCAATCTGCGCAGTACTTC,CASSLARQSAQYF
TRBJ2-3,TRBV19,.,TRBD1,TGTGCCAGTAGCTCCTTCCGGGGACAGACAGATACGCAGTATTTT,CASSSFRGQTDTQYF
TRBJ2-3,TRBV5-4,.,.,TGTGCCAGCAGCTTGGGGGGGAGGTTAGATACGCAGTATTTT,CASSLGGRLDTQYF
TRBJ2-7,TRBV18,.,TRBD2,TGTGCCAGCTCACCAAATGGACTAGCGGGGCCCTACGAGCAGTACTTC,CASSPNGLAGPYEQYF
TRBJ2-1,TRBV18,.,.,TGTGCCAGCTCACCACCGTCCCAAAACGATGAGCAGTTCTTC,CASSPPSQNDEQFF
TRBJ2-7,TRBV7-2,once,TRBD2,TGTGCCAGCAGCTTAGGACTAGCAAGCTACGAGCAGTACTTC,CASSLGLASYEQYF
TRBJ2-1,TRBV6-6,.,TRBD2,TGTGCCAGCAAGGGGATAGCGGGGACCTCCTACAATGAGCAGTTCTTC,CASKGIAGTSYNEQFF
TRBJ1-1,TRBV18,few,.,TGTGCCAGCTCACAATATCTAGTAGGGGCGGAAACTGAAGCTTTCTTT,CASSQYLVGAETEAFF
TRBJ2-7,TRBV5-4,.,TRBD1,TGTGCCAGCAGTTCCCCGGGACAGTCTATATACGAGCAGTACTTC,CASSSPGQSIYEQYF
TRBJ1-2,TRBV6-6,.,.,TGTGCCAGCAGAGAGAAGGGGGGCGGCTACACCTTC,CASREKGGGYTF
TRBJ1-4,TRBV2,.,.,TGTGCCACCAACACTCAGGGAGCAAATGAAAAACTGTTTTTT,CATNTQGANEKLFF
TRBJ2-7,TRBV7-3,.,TRBD2,TGTGCCAGCAGCTTAGGTCTAGCGGGGGCCTACGAGCAGTACTTC,CASSLGLAGAYEQYF
TRBJ1-1,TRBV7-9,.,.,TGTGCCAGCAGCCCAGCCGGTCCTTTCTTT,CASSPAGPFF
TRBJ2-5,TRBV4-1,once,TRBD1,TGCGCCAGCAGCCGTGCCGGGACAGCCCGAGAGACCCAGTACTTC,CASSRAGTARETQYF
TRBJ2-5,TRBV12-5,many,TRBD2,TGTGCTAGTGGTTTGCTGACTAGCGGCGTAGAGACCCAGTACTTC,CASGLLTSGVETQYF
TRBJ1-3,TRBV5-1,.,.,TGCGCCAGCAGGTACTCGACCTCTGGAAACACCATATATTTT,CASRYSTSGNTIYF
TRBJ2-1,TRBV28,.,TRBD2,TGTGCCAGCACCTGGACTAGCGGACTATACAATGAGCAGTTCTTC,CASTWTSGLYNEQFF
TRBJ2-5,TRBV13,.,.,TGTGCCAGCAGCTTAGGCCAGACCTGGACCGGGGAGACCCAGTACTTC,CASSLGQTWTGETQYF
TRBJ2-3,TRBV5-1,many,TRBD1,TGCGCCAGCAGCTTAGGGACAGCCACAGATACGCAGTATTTT,CASSLGTATDTQYF
TRBJ2-6,TRBV4-1,.,TRBD1,TGCGCCAGCAGCCAAGTAGCCGGACAGGGGCTTTTTGGGGCCAACGTCCTGACTTTC,CASSQVAGQGLFGANVLTF
TRBJ2-7,TRBV19,once,.,TGTGCCAGCGCCCTAGGGACACCCCTCGACGAGCAGTACTTC,CASALGTPLDEQYF
TRBJ1-2,TRBV5-1,.,.,TGCGCCAGCAGCTTGGAAGGGGACTATGGCTACACCTTC,CASSLEGDYGYTF
TRBJ2-1,TRBV5-4,few,TRBD1,TGTGCCAGCAGCTCACGGACAGGGGCCCACCCCTACAATGAGCAGTTCTTC,CASSSRTGAHPYNEQFF
TRBJ2-1,TRBV30,.,TRBD2,TGTGCCTGGAGTTCCGGGACTAGCGGGAGGGCCCATGAGCAGTTCTTC,CAWSSGTSGRAHEQFF